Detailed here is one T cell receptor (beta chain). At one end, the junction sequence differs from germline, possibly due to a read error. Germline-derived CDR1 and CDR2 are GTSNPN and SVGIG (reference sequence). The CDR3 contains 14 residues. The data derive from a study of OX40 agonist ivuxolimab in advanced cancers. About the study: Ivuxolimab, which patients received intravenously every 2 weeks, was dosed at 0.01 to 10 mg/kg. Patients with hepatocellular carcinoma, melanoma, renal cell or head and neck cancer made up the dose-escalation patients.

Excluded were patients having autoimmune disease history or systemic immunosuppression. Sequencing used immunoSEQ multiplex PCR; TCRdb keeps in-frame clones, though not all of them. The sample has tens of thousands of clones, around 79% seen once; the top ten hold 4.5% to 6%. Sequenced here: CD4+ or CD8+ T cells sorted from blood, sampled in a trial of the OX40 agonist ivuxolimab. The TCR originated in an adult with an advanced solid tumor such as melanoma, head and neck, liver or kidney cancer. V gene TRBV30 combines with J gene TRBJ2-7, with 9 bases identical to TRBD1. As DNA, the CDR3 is TGTGCCTGGACACCAGGGACAGGGTCCCCCATCCTCCGGTTC. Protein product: CAWTPGTGSPILRF. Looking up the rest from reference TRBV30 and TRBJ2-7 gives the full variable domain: SQTIHQWPATLVQPVGSPLSLECTVEGTSNPNLYWYRQAAGRGLQLLFYSVGIGQISSEVPQNLSASRPQDRQFILSSKKLLLSDSGFYLCAWTPGTGSPILRFGPGTRLTVT.